Listed below are T cell receptor beta chains from one sample, sequenced in a study of beta chain features in type 1 diabetes. Clones were sequenced by immunoSEQ multiplex PCR, and TCRdb holds only the in-frame ones, with some missing. Of more than 120,000 clones listed, around 9.3% are singletons. Material for sequencing was naive CD4+ T cells from blood. These receptors all come from a man aged 18 to 29 in good health. Both conserved end residues are part of each CDR3. The order of the fields is CDR3 protein, CDR3 DNA, V gene, J gene, D gene, clone size. D genes are given only for firm matches. The listing skips clone size in some rows; elsewhere it reads once, few, many or a size class.

CDR3aa: CATSSPRGGSYEQYF; CDR3nt: TGTGCCACCAGCAGCCCCCGGGGGGGGAGCTACGAGCAGTACTTC; v_gene: TRBV15; j_gene: TRBJ2-7; d_gene: TRBD2; abundance: few
CDR3aa: CASSMDGQAEYEQYF; CDR3nt: TGTGCCAGCAGCATGGACGGACAGGCGGAGTACGAGCAGTACTTC; v_gene: TRBV11-3; j_gene: TRBJ2-7; d_gene: TRBD1; abundance: NA
CDR3aa: CASSEPEMDEQFF; CDR3nt: TGTGCCAGCAGTGAACCCGAGATGGATGAGCAGTTCTTC; v_gene: TRBV6-5; j_gene: TRBJ2-1; d_gene: NA; abundance: NA
CDR3aa: CASSVETGAMNTEAFF; CDR3nt: TGTGCCAGCAGCGTAGAAACAGGGGCGATGAACACTGAAGCTTTCTTT; v_gene: TRBV9; j_gene: TRBJ1-1; d_gene: TRBD1; abundance: few
CDR3aa: CASSEGQSGGYTF; CDR3nt: TGTGCCAGCAGTGAAGGACAGTCTGGGGGCTACACCTTC; v_gene: TRBV6-1; j_gene: TRBJ1-2; d_gene: NA; abundance: few
CDR3aa: CAISDQQANNYGYTF; CDR3nt: TGTGCCATCAGTGATCAACAGGCGAATAACTATGGCTACACCTTC; v_gene: TRBV10-3; j_gene: TRBJ1-2; d_gene: NA; abundance: many
CDR3aa: CASSPRTSQGNEQFF; CDR3nt: TGTGCCAGCAGCCCACGGACTAGCCAGGGGAATGAGCAGTTCTTC; v_gene: TRBV11-2; j_gene: TRBJ2-1; d_gene: TRBD2; abundance: few
CDR3aa: CASSPSQGRRAEAFF; CDR3nt: TGTGCCAGTAGTCCCTCACAGGGGAGGAGGGCTGAAGCTTTCTTT; v_gene: TRBV19; j_gene: TRBJ1-1; d_gene: TRBD1; abundance: NA
CDR3aa: CASSLGQTGEKLFF; CDR3nt: TGTGCCAGCAGCCTGGGACAGACGGGGGAAAAACTGTTTTTT; v_gene: TRBV7-9; j_gene: TRBJ1-4; d_gene: TRBD1; abundance: NA
CDR3aa: CASSQGGFSGDYNEQFF; CDR3nt: TGCGCCAGCAGCCAAGGGGGGTTTAGCGGGGACTACAATGAGCAGTTCTTC; v_gene: TRBV4-3; j_gene: TRBJ2-1; d_gene: TRBD2; abundance: NA
CDR3aa: CASSVGGTDSNQPQHF; CDR3nt: TGTGCCAGCAGCGTAGGGGGGACAGATAGCAATCAGCCCCAGCATTTT; v_gene: TRBV9; j_gene: TRBJ1-5; d_gene: TRBD1; abundance: few
CDR3aa: CACTGAQGYTF; CDR3nt: TGTGCCTGCACAGGGGCTCAGGGCTACACCTTC; v_gene: TRBV2; j_gene: TRBJ1-2; d_gene: TRBD1; abundance: few
CDR3aa: CASSLNSGLYEQYF; CDR3nt: TGTGCCAGCAGCTTAAACTCGGGACTCTACGAGCAGTACTTC; v_gene: TRBV7-2; j_gene: TRBJ2-7; d_gene: NA; abundance: few
CDR3aa: CASSPGQGAEANEKLFF; CDR3nt: TGTGCCAGCTCACCGGGACAGGGGGCGGAGGCTAATGAAAAACTGTTTTTT; v_gene: TRBV18; j_gene: TRBJ1-4; d_gene: TRBD1; abundance: NA
CDR3aa: CASSLGQNQETQYF; CDR3nt: TGCGCCAGCAGCTTGGGGCAAAACCAAGAGACCCAGTACTTC; v_gene: TRBV5-1; j_gene: TRBJ2-5; d_gene: NA; abundance: NA
CDR3aa: CASSSLAAVTDTQYF; CDR3nt: TGTGCCAGCAGCTCGCTAGCGGCCGTCACAGATACGCAGTATTTT; v_gene: TRBV7-2; j_gene: TRBJ2-3; d_gene: TRBD2; abundance: many
CDR3aa: CASSGGRLAGIPSQETQYF; CDR3nt: TGTGCCAGCAGCGGAGGTCGCCTAGCGGGGATACCGTCCCAAGAGACCCAGTACTTC; v_gene: TRBV7-9; j_gene: TRBJ2-5; d_gene: TRBD2; abundance: many
CDR3aa: CASSPGQSNYGYTF; CDR3nt: TGTGCCAGCAGTCCGGGACAGTCAAACTATGGCTACACCTTC; v_gene: TRBV28; j_gene: TRBJ1-2; d_gene: TRBD1; abundance: NA
CDR3aa: CASSSLRNTIYF; CDR3nt: TGTGCCAGCAGCTCCCTTAGAAACACCATATATTTT; v_gene: TRBV7-2; j_gene: TRBJ1-3; d_gene: NA; abundance: few
CDR3aa: CASSLESGSYNEQFF; CDR3nt: TGTGCCAGCAGCTTAGAGTCGGGGTCCTACAATGAGCAGTTCTTC; v_gene: TRBV7-7; j_gene: TRBJ2-1; d_gene: NA; abundance: few
CDR3aa: CASSYSGLQGNSPLHF; CDR3nt: TGTGCCAGCAGTTACTCGGGCCTACAGGGGAATTCACCCCTCCACTTT; v_gene: TRBV6-5; j_gene: TRBJ1-6; d_gene: TRBD1; abundance: few
CDR3aa: CAISESRRGGQNEQFF; CDR3nt: TGTGCCATCAGTGAGTCGAGGCGGGGGGGCCAAAATGAGCAGTTCTTC; v_gene: TRBV10-3; j_gene: TRBJ2-1; d_gene: TRBD2; abundance: NA
CDR3aa: CASSDRGDSPLHF; CDR3nt: TGTGCCAGCAGCGACAGGGGAGATTCACCCCTCCACTTT; v_gene: TRBV6-5; j_gene: TRBJ1-6; d_gene: TRBD1; abundance: few
CDR3aa: CASKDSSWGQPQHF; CDR3nt: TGTGCCAGCAAGGACAGCTCATGGGGACAGCCCCAGCATTTT; v_gene: TRBV2; j_gene: TRBJ1-5; d_gene: NA; abundance: few
CDR3aa: CASSETSGGADTQYF; CDR3nt: TGTGCCAGCAGTGAGACTAGCGGGGGGGCAGATACGCAGTATTTT; v_gene: TRBV6-4; j_gene: TRBJ2-3; d_gene: TRBD2; abundance: many
CDR3aa: CASSYGRQGTHQYF; CDR3nt: TGTGCCAGCAGTTACGGCCGACAGGGGACGCATCAGTACTTC; v_gene: TRBV6-5; j_gene: TRBJ2-4; d_gene: TRBD1; abundance: NA
CDR3aa: CASSLESGGAGSYEQYF; CDR3nt: TGTGCCAGCAGCTTAGAAAGCGGGGGGGCGGGTAGCTACGAGCAGTACTTC; v_gene: TRBV7-9; j_gene: TRBJ2-7; d_gene: TRBD2; abundance: few
CDR3aa: CATSPDRGSGSPLHF; CDR3nt: TGTGCCACCAGCCCCGACAGGGGGTCGGGTTCACCCCTCCACTTT; v_gene: TRBV15; j_gene: TRBJ1-6; d_gene: TRBD1; abundance: NA
CDR3aa: CASSLFGGGNTGELFF; CDR3nt: TGTGCCAGCAGCTTATTCGGCGGGGGGAACACCGGGGAGCTGTTTTTT; v_gene: TRBV7-9; j_gene: TRBJ2-2; d_gene: TRBD2; abundance: NA
CDR3aa: CASTPDSPTEAFF; CDR3nt: TGTGCCAGCACCCCGGACAGCCCCACTGAAGCTTTCTTT; v_gene: TRBV2; j_gene: TRBJ1-1; d_gene: NA; abundance: NA
CDR3aa: CASSLQRTALGYGYTF; CDR3nt: TGTGCCAGCAGCTTACAACGGACAGCCCTAGGCTATGGCTACACCTTC; v_gene: TRBV11-2; j_gene: TRBJ1-2; d_gene: NA; abundance: NA
CDR3aa: CSAPGSGEQYF; CDR3nt: TGCAGTGCTCCCGGGAGCGGCGAGCAGTACTTC; v_gene: TRBV20-1; j_gene: TRBJ2-7; d_gene: NA; abundance: few
CDR3aa: CASSFSWAGGSDEQFF; CDR3nt: TGTGCCAGCAGTTTTAGTTGGGCAGGGGGAAGCGATGAGCAGTTCTTC; v_gene: TRBV28; j_gene: TRBJ2-1; d_gene: TRBD1; abundance: many
CDR3aa: CASSPLDRDNSPLHF; CDR3nt: TGTGCCAGCAGTCCGCTGGACAGGGATAATTCACCCCTCCACTTT; v_gene: TRBV28; j_gene: TRBJ1-6; d_gene: TRBD1; abundance: few
CDR3aa: CASSLSREETQYF; CDR3nt: TGTGCCAGCAGCTTAAGCAGGGAAGAGACCCAGTACTTC; v_gene: TRBV7-3; j_gene: TRBJ2-5; d_gene: NA; abundance: few
CDR3aa: CASSRDTTDTQYF; CDR3nt: TGCGCCAGCAGCCGGGATACCACAGATACGCAGTATTTT; v_gene: TRBV5-1; j_gene: TRBJ2-3; d_gene: NA; abundance: NA
CDR3aa: CASSLVASGTQYF; CDR3nt: TGTGCCAGCAGCTTAGTTGCTAGCGGGACCCAGTACTTC; v_gene: TRBV7-3; j_gene: TRBJ2-5; d_gene: TRBD2; abundance: NA
CDR3aa: CASSEGVSSPLHF; CDR3nt: TGTGCCAGCAGCGAGGGGGTGAGTTCACCCCTCCACTTT; v_gene: TRBV7-9; j_gene: TRBJ1-6; d_gene: NA; abundance: many